The clone carrying this T cell receptor beta chain was seen a few times. The CDR3 sequence is 15 residues long. Germline CDR1 DFQATT, CDR2 SNEGSKA (reference sequence). Losses at the gene ends were 0 bases for V and 7 bases for J; bases not matched to a gene: 2. Relying on iRepertoire HTBI primers and Arm-PCR of CDR3 regions, the team built TCR beta libraries. TCRdb independently ran MiXCR on the multiplex PCR reads; one entry per CDR3 protein. Counted here are 400,000 to 550,000 distinct CDR3 sequences, about a sixth occurring once; the ten biggest clones make up roughly 10%. This record belongs to a study of regulatory T cells in long-lasting Graves disease. Time point reported: newly diagnosed GD, antithyroid drugs for less than 3 months. TCR sequences were obtained from RNA taken from PBMCs. These data were also reused for a study on T cells in Graves' hyperthyroidism and ophthalmopathy.

Source: peripheral blood mononuclear cells (PBMCs), taken at new diagnosis, from a patient treated with antithyroid drugs. The chain carries TRBV20-1 and TRBJ2-1; TRBD2 matches at 14 bases. This TCR was recovered from a woman aged 30 to 39 with Graves disease. The CDR3, as DNA: TGCAGTGCTAGAGAAAGGACTAGCGGGAGGAATGAGCAGTTCTTC. As protein: CSARERTSGRNEQFF.